The 4 T cell receptor beta chains in this list originate from one sample, sequenced in a study of blood T cell repertoires in COVID-19. Sequencing was performed with immunoSEQ multiplex PCR; in TCRdb, only in-frame clones are kept and a portion is missing. The sample yields 350,000 to 400,000 clones, roughly nine tenths seen once. Sequencing was performed on PBMCs or T cells enriched from blood (not recorded which). The receptors shown here come from a woman aged 35 to 49 who had been exposed to COVID-19.

The chain has TRBV19 and TRBJ1-2; D perhaps matches TRBD1 (6 bases). This CDR3 contains 12 residues. Per the germline V gene, CDR1 is LNHDA and CDR2 is SQIVND (reference sequence). The V end lost 4 bases, the J end lost 4 bases, and 7 bases lay between the germline ends. CDR3 sequence reads: CASSRGLYGYTF. In nucleotides, the CDR3 is TGTGCCAGTAGTAGGGGGCTCTATGGCTACACCTTC.

The chain employs TRBV7-2 and TRBJ1-2; a weak D match, TRBD1 (5 bases). V lost 5 bases to trimming and J lost 6 bases, with 13 bases between them. The CDR3 sequence is 13 residues long. The germline CDR1 and CDR2 sequences are SGHTA and FQGNSA. Written as DNA, the CDR3 is TGTGCCAGCAGCCTGAATCTCAGGGATGGCTACACCTTC. Its translation: CASSLNLRDGYTF. The entire variable domain, with the rest obtained from reference TRBV7-2 and TRBJ1-2, is as follows: GAGVSQSPSNKVTEKGKDVELRCDPISGHTALYWYRQSLGQGLEFLIYFQGNSAPDKSGLPSDRFSAERTGGSVSTLTIQRTQQEDSAVYLCASSLNLRDGYTFGSGTRLTVV.

The V and J genes are TRBV7-2 and TRBJ1-2; D unclear. CDR1 SGHTA and CDR2 FQGNSA come from the germline V gene. The CDR3 consists of 14 residues. The V end was cut by 2 bases, the J end by 4 bases, with 11 bases between. The CDR3 is CASSLFEASYGYTF. The DNA of the CDR3 is TGTGCCAGCAGCTTATTTGAGGCTTCCTATGGCTACACCTTC.

V gene TRBV6-6 combines with J gene TRBJ1-1, with D unclear. The CDR3 totals 11 residues. Germline-derived CDR1 and CDR2 are MNHNY and SVGAGI (reference sequence). Between the trimmed V and J ends, which lost 0 bases and 8 bases, there was a span of 4 bases. The CDR3 region is CASSYSMEAFF. DNA for the CDR3: TGTGCCAGCAGTTACTCTATGGAAGCTTTCTTT.